Listed below are T cell receptor beta chains from one sample, sequenced in a study of T cell responses to AZD1222 COVID-19 vaccine. The method was immunoSEQ multiplex PCR; TCRdb's version includes in-frame clones alone and lacks a portion of them. The profile shows 95,000 to 150,000 clones, around nine tenths of them singletons. The starting material was peripheral blood, obtained on day 0 of AZD1222 vaccination. All receptors derive from an adult in good health. CDR3s include the opening cysteine and the closing phenylalanine or tryptophan. D genes are given only for firm matches. Size values are once, few and many counts, or a class for expanded clones, and some rows have none.

D gene | J gene | CDR3 length | clone size | V gene | CDR3 DNA | CDR3 protein
- | TRBJ1-3 | 15 | - | TRBV5-1 | TGCGCCAGCAGCACGGAGGTATACTCTGGAAACACCATATATTTT | CASSTEVYSGNTIYF
TRBD2 | TRBJ2-1 | 15 | - | TRBV6-2/TRBV6-3 | TGTGCCAGCAGTACCGGGAGGGCCCAGGGTAATGAGCAGTTCTTC | CASSTGRAQGNEQFF
TRBD1 | TRBJ1-3 | 14 | - | TRBV6-5 | TGTGCCAGCAGAGGACAGGGGGCTGGAAACACCATATATTTT | CASRGQGAGNTIYF
- | TRBJ2-5 | 15 | - | TRBV29-1 | TGCAGCGGTACCTCCGGGCTCCCTAAGCGAGAGACCCAGTACTTC | CSGTSGLPKRETQYF
TRBD2 | TRBJ2-1 | 18 | few | TRBV9 | TGTGCCAGCAGCGTAGGGGGAGCGGGAGCGGGAGGGCCCGATGAGCAGTTCTTC | CASSVGGAGAGGPDEQFF
- | TRBJ2-1 | 12 | - | TRBV7-8 | TGTGCCAGCAGCACCCGGTACAATGAGCAGTTCTTC | CASSTRYNEQFF
- | TRBJ2-1 | 12 | - | TRBV12-5 | TGTGCTAGTGGGTTAAATAAAAATGAGCAGTTCTTC | CASGLNKNEQFF
TRBD2 | TRBJ2-2 | 13 | - | TRBV12-3/TRBV12-4 | TGTGCCAGCAGTTTTGGCGGGAGGGGGGAGCTGTTTTTT | CASSFGGRGELFF
- | TRBJ1-5 | 14 | once | TRBV5-1 | TGCGCCAGCAGCCCCGGGGACTTCAATCAGCCCCAGCATTTT | CASSPGDFNQPQHF
- | TRBJ1-2 | 13 | - | TRBV2 | TGTGCCAGCAGTGAAACAGGAAACTATGGCTACACCTTC | CASSETGNYGYTF
- | TRBJ1-3 | 15 | - | TRBV18 | TGTGCCAGCTCACCGGACCTTTTCTCTGGAAACACCATATATTTT | CASSPDLFSGNTIYF
TRBD2 | TRBJ2-2 | 14 | - | TRBV20-1 | TGCAGTGCTAGTCTAGCGGGGGCAACCGGGGAGCTGTTTTTT | CSASLAGATGELFF
- | TRBJ2-5 | 14 | - | TRBV7-6 | TGTGCCAGCAGCTTAGAGGACTTCGGGGAGACCCAGTACTTC | CASSLEDFGETQYF
TRBD1 | TRBJ1-1 | 15 | - | TRBV18 | TGTGCCAGCTCTCCGACGACAGGGGGCATCACTGAAGCTTTCTTT | CASSPTTGGITEAFF
TRBD1 | TRBJ1-1 | 12 | - | TRBV5-4 | TGTGCCAGCAGCGGAGGACAGGTTGAAGCTTTCTTT | CASSGGQVEAFF
- | TRBJ2-5 | 13 | - | TRBV19 | TGTGCCAGTAGCCAAGATTCTAAAGAGACCCAGTACTTC | CASSQDSKETQYF
- | TRBJ1-1 | 16 | - | TRBV9 | TGTGCCAGCAGCTCCTCAACCCAGGGACCGAACACTGAAGCTTTCTTT | CASSSSTQGPNTEAFF
TRBD2 | TRBJ2-4 | 15 | once | TRBV18 | TGTGCCAGCTCACCAATCCAGCGGGGGAAAAACATTCAGTACTTC | CASSPIQRGKNIQYF
TRBD1 | TRBJ1-2 | 13 | - | TRBV2 | TGTGCCAGCAGGATGGACAGGGGCCTTGGCTACACCTTC | CASRMDRGLGYTF
TRBD1 | TRBJ1-3 | 17 | - | TRBV5-1 | TGCGCCAGCAGCCATGGTCCCGGGACAGGGACTGGAAACACCATATATTTT | CASSHGPGTGTGNTIYF
- | TRBJ1-2 | 16 | - | TRBV2 | TGTGCCAGCAGTGAAGCCCTAACCGGAGGCGTTACTGGCTACACCTTC | CASSEALTGGVTGYTF
- | TRBJ1-1 | 12 | - | TRBV29-1 | TGCAGCGTTGACAGGGGTAACACTGAAGCTTTCTTT | CSVDRGNTEAFF
- | TRBJ1-1 | 13 | - | TRBV18 | TGTGCCAGCTCACAGACAGGAATCACTGAAGCTTTCTTT | CASSQTGITEAFF
TRBD1 | TRBJ2-5 | 13 | - | TRBV19 | TGTGCCAGTAGCGACAGGGGGGGAGAGACCCAGTACTTC | CASSDRGGETQYF
TRBD1 | TRBJ1-1 | 15 | - | TRBV7-9 | TGTGCCAGCAGCACCACAGGGGACATGAACACTGAAGCTTTCTTT | CASSTTGDMNTEAFF
TRBD2 | TRBJ2-4 | 16 | - | TRBV24-1 | TGTGCCACCAGTGATACAGGGACTAGCGGGAGGTACATTCAGTACTTC | CATSDTGTSGRYIQYF
- | TRBJ1-1 | 17 | - | TRBV4-1 | TGCGCCAGCAGCCAAGGGATTTATGGGGGCGGGAACACTGAAGCTTTCTTT | CASSQGIYGGGNTEAFF
- | TRBJ2-1 | 13 | - | TRBV12-3/TRBV12-4 | TGTGCCAGCAGTTTAGAGACCCAGGGTGAGCAGTTCTTC | CASSLETQGEQFF
- | TRBJ1-6 | 16 | - | TRBV7-9 | TGTGCCAGCAGACTATCCGTAGTAGTCCCCCGCCGGCTCCTCCACTTT | CASRLSVVVPRRLLHF
- | TRBJ2-5 | 12 | - | TRBV30 | TGTGCCTGGAGGGACAGCGCGGAGACCCAGTACTTC | CAWRDSAETQYF
TRBD1 | TRBJ1-1 | 13 | - | TRBV28 | TGTGCCAGCAGGCCACAGGGGGCCTCTGAAGCTTTCTTT | CASRPQGASEAFF
- | TRBJ1-4 | 14 | - | TRBV7-9 | TGTGCCAGCAGCTTAATGGGAGTTAATGAAAAACTGTTTTTT | CASSLMGVNEKLFF
- | TRBJ1-6 | 14 | - | TRBV6-6 | TGTGCCAGCAGTTCCCCCGGTCGTGATTCACCCCTCCACTTT | CASSSPGRDSPLHF
- | TRBJ1-1 | 13 | - | TRBV30 | TGTGCCTGGAGTCGGGCCGGGGACACTGAAGCTTTCTTT | CAWSRAGDTEAFF
- | TRBJ2-2 | 15 | - | TRBV7-3 | TGTGCCAGCAGTAACAGACAGACCCCCCACGGGGAGCTGTTTTTT | CASSNRQTPHGELFF
- | TRBJ1-1 | 14 | - | TRBV9 | TGTGCCAGCAGCCTCCGGGGAGGGGGTACTGAAGCTTTCTTT | CASSLRGGGTEAFF
TRBD2 | TRBJ2-1 | 17 | - | TRBV7-2 | TGTGCCAGCAGCTTTCTACCTAGCGGGAGACAAGGCGATGAGCAGTTCTTC | CASSFLPSGRQGDEQFF
- | TRBJ2-5 | 17 | - | TRBV5-6 | TGTGCCAGCAGCTTGGCCTTAACGGGGCGGGCCCAAGAGACCCAGTACTTC | CASSLALTGRAQETQYF
TRBD1 | TRBJ1-1 | 16 | - | TRBV5-1 | TGCGCCAGCAGCTTGGCGGGACAGGGAATAAACACTGAAGCTTTCTTT | CASSLAGQGINTEAFF
- | TRBJ1-1 | 12 | - | TRBV6-5 | TGTGCCGTACAGTACTGGAACACTGAAGCTTTCTTT | CAVQYWNTEAFF
TRBD2 | TRBJ2-1 | 16 | - | TRBV29-1 | TGCAGCGTTCCGGGACTAGCGGGAGTGAAGTTGAATGAGCAGTTCTTC | CSVPGLAGVKLNEQFF
- | TRBJ2-1 | 16 | - | TRBV2 | TGTGCCAGCTCCGGATCCTCTCCGAGCTCCTACAATGAGCAGTTCTTC | CASSGSSPSSYNEQFF
- | TRBJ1-1 | 15 | - | TRBV19 | TGTGCCAGTAGTATAAGGACCGAAGAGAACACTGAAGCTTTCTTT | CASSIRTEENTEAFF
- | TRBJ2-5 | 14 | - | TRBV27 | TGTGCCAGCACCTCCCGGCCAGGGCAAGAGACCCAGTACTTC | CASTSRPGQETQYF
- | TRBJ2-7 | 13 | - | TRBV19 | TGTGCCAGTAGTGTTCCAGGAACCTACGAGCAGTACTTC | CASSVPGTYEQYF
- | TRBJ2-7 | 14 | - | TRBV30 | TGTGCCTGGAGTGTTGGTAACATCCCCTACGAGCAGTACTTC | CAWSVGNIPYEQYF
TRBD1 | TRBJ1-6 | 13 | few | TRBV18 | TGTGCCAGCTCGGACAGGGAGGACTCACCCCTCCACTTT | CASSDREDSPLHF
TRBD1 | TRBJ1-6 | 15 | - | TRBV2 | TGTGCCAGCAAAGAGTCGGGACAGGGGGATTCACCCCTCCACTTT | CASKESGQGDSPLHF
TRBD1 | TRBJ2-3 | 17 | - | TRBV30 | TGTGCCTGGAGTGTACAGGGGGCGTCGAGCCGCACAGATACGCAGTATTTT | CAWSVQGASSRTDTQYF
TRBD2 | TRBJ2-4 | 14 | - | TRBV29-1 | TGCAGCGTCGTAGCGGGAGGGGCCAAAAACATTCAGTACTTC | CSVVAGGAKNIQYF
TRBD1 | TRBJ2-2 | 16 | - | TRBV6-4 | TGTGCCAGCAGTGACTCGAGGGACAGGAACACCGGGGAGCTGTTTTTT | CASSDSRDRNTGELFF
TRBD2 | TRBJ2-5 | 16 | - | TRBV5-1 | TGCGCCAGCGGCTGGACGACTAGCGGGAGTTGGAAGACCCAGTACTTC | CASGWTTSGSWKTQYF
TRBD2 | TRBJ2-2 | 16 | - | TRBV7-3 | TGTGCCAGCAGCTTAATGAGGACTAGCATGCCCGGGGAGCTGTTTTTT | CASSLMRTSMPGELFF
- | TRBJ1-2 | 14 | - | TRBV21-1 | TGTGCCAGCAGCAAACTCCACGTCAACTATGGCTACACCTTC | CASSKLHVNYGYTF
TRBD2 | TRBJ2-3 | 15 | - | TRBV7-2 | TGTGCCAGCAGCTTTTCCGGACTAGCGGGGGGTGCGCAGTATTTT | CASSFSGLAGGAQYF
TRBD1 | TRBJ1-2 | 19 | - | TRBV7-9 | TGTGCCAGCAGCTTAGCAGCTCCGACAGGGGCTCCCTATTCCTATGGCTACACCTTC | CASSLAAPTGAPYSYGYTF
- | TRBJ1-1 | 15 | - | TRBV4-3 | TGCGCCAGCAGCCAAGGGCACAGCGGGAACACTGAAGCTTTCTTT | CASSQGHSGNTEAFF